This is a list of T cell receptor beta chains from one sample in a study of Ad26.COV2.S vaccination and SARS-CoV-2 variants. Profiling relied on immunoSEQ multiplex PCR, and the TCRdb table lists in-frame clones only, not all of them. The table lists hundreds of thousands of clones, 88% of them singletons. Sequenced here: peripheral blood, sampled in a trial of Ad26.COV2.S vaccine versus placebo. The receptors stem from a person aged 18-65 years who received the Ad26.COV2.S COVID-19 vaccine or a placebo. The CDR3 runs from the conserved cysteine through the conserved F or W. D genes are given only for firm matches. Some rows have no size entry. The others give once, few or many, or a class for an expanded clone.

abundance: -
j_gene: TRBJ2-3
d_gene: TRBD1
v_gene: TRBV7-3
CDR3aa: CASSAQGSTQYF
CDR3nt: TGTGCCAGCAGCGCACAGGGGAGTACGCAGTATTTT

abundance: -
j_gene: TRBJ1-2
d_gene: -
v_gene: TRBV7-9
CDR3aa: CASSFLTSGYGYTF
CDR3nt: TGTGCCAGCAGCTTCCTGACGTCTGGGTATGGCTACACCTTC

abundance: -
j_gene: TRBJ1-5
d_gene: TRBD1
v_gene: TRBV19
CDR3aa: CASDRQGRYQPQHF
CDR3nt: TGTGCCAGTGATCGACAGGGTAGATATCAGCCCCAGCATTTT

abundance: -
j_gene: TRBJ1-1
d_gene: -
v_gene: TRBV5-1
CDR3aa: CASSPGLPGTEAFF
CDR3nt: TGCGCCAGCAGCCCGGGACTCCCAGGGACTGAAGCTTTCTTT

abundance: -
j_gene: TRBJ1-3
d_gene: -
v_gene: TRBV9
CDR3aa: CASSVAGGVPGNTIYF
CDR3nt: TGTGCCAGCAGCGTAGCGGGGGGCGTACCTGGAAACACCATATATTTT

abundance: once
j_gene: TRBJ1-2
d_gene: -
v_gene: TRBV6-5
CDR3aa: CASTNYGYTF
CDR3nt: TGTGCCAGCACCAACTATGGCTACACCTTC

abundance: -
j_gene: TRBJ1-4
d_gene: -
v_gene: TRBV5-1
CDR3aa: CASSPSPDRIDLNEKLFF
CDR3nt: TGCGCCAGCAGTCCGTCACCGGACAGAATTGATTTGAATGAAAAACTGTTTTTT

abundance: -
j_gene: TRBJ2-3
d_gene: -
v_gene: TRBV7-3
CDR3aa: CASSPPSGTDTQYF
CDR3nt: TGTGCCAGCAGCCCCCCGTCTGGCACAGATACGCAGTATTTT

abundance: -
j_gene: TRBJ1-4
d_gene: -
v_gene: TRBV5-4
CDR3aa: CASRGDRNTGKLFF
CDR3nt: TGTGCCAGCAGAGGAGACAGAAATACGGGAAAACTGTTTTTT

abundance: -
j_gene: TRBJ2-3
d_gene: TRBD2
v_gene: TRBV5-1
CDR3aa: CASSLGGSGKSFADTQYF
CDR3nt: TGCGCCAGCAGCTTGGGTGGTAGCGGGAAGTCCTTCGCAGATACGCAGTATTTT

abundance: few
j_gene: TRBJ1-1
d_gene: -
v_gene: TRBV7-9
CDR3aa: CASSLLGGSDEAFF
CDR3nt: TGTGCCAGCAGCTTATTGGGGGGGTCGGACGAAGCTTTCTTT

abundance: -
j_gene: TRBJ2-7
d_gene: -
v_gene: TRBV30
CDR3aa: CAARGLIYEQYF
CDR3nt: TGTGCCGCCCGAGGACTAATCTACGAGCAGTACTTC

abundance: once
j_gene: TRBJ1-3
d_gene: -
v_gene: TRBV11-2
CDR3aa: CASSLLGGEFLFGNTIYF
CDR3nt: TGTGCCAGCAGCTTGTTAGGGGGGGAATTCTTGTTCGGAAACACCATATATTTT

abundance: few
j_gene: TRBJ2-4
d_gene: TRBD1
v_gene: TRBV7-3
CDR3aa: CASSPPGQKNIQYF
CDR3nt: TGTGCCAGCAGCCCCCCGGGACAGAAAAACATTCAGTACTTC

abundance: -
j_gene: TRBJ1-1
d_gene: -
v_gene: TRBV10-2
CDR3aa: CASSDTPVNTEAFF
CDR3nt: TGCGCCAGCAGCGATACGCCCGTGAACACTGAAGCTTTCTTT

abundance: -
j_gene: TRBJ1-4
d_gene: TRBD1
v_gene: TRBV2
CDR3aa: CASSSTGPKLFF
CDR3nt: TGTGCCAGCAGCTCGACAGGGCCAAAACTGTTTTTT

abundance: once
j_gene: TRBJ2-2
d_gene: TRBD1
v_gene: TRBV5-4
CDR3aa: CASNIDRGSTGELFF
CDR3nt: TGTGCCAGCAACATAGACAGGGGGAGCACCGGGGAGCTGTTTTTT

abundance: -
j_gene: TRBJ1-4
d_gene: -
v_gene: TRBV5-6
CDR3aa: CASSLPGHQKLFF
CDR3nt: TGTGCCAGCAGCTTGCCCGGGCACCAAAAACTGTTTTTT

abundance: -
j_gene: TRBJ1-1
d_gene: TRBD1
v_gene: TRBV19
CDR3aa: CASSSTGGTEAFF
CDR3nt: TGTGCCAGTAGTTCGACAGGGGGGACTGAAGCTTTCTTT

abundance: -
j_gene: TRBJ2-2
d_gene: -
v_gene: TRBV27
CDR3aa: CASSFLGAGELFF
CDR3nt: TGTGCCAGCAGTTTTCTGGGGGCCGGGGAGCTGTTTTTT

abundance: -
j_gene: TRBJ2-1
d_gene: -
v_gene: TRBV25-1
CDR3aa: CASSETYNEQFF
CDR3nt: TGTGCCAGCAGTGAAACATACAATGAGCAGTTCTTC

abundance: -
j_gene: TRBJ1-2
d_gene: -
v_gene: TRBV12-3/TRBV12-4
CDR3aa: CASSGNYGYTF
CDR3nt: TGTGCCAGCAGCGGTAACTATGGCTACACCTTC

abundance: many
j_gene: TRBJ1-5
d_gene: TRBD1
v_gene: TRBV12-3/TRBV12-4
CDR3aa: CASSRQGRAAQHF
CDR3nt: TGTGCCAGCAGCCGACAGGGCCGAGCGGCCCAGCATTTT

abundance: once
j_gene: TRBJ2-2
d_gene: -
v_gene: TRBV29-1
CDR3aa: CSVERRENTGELFF
CDR3nt: TGCAGCGTTGAACGGCGGGAGAACACCGGGGAGCTGTTTTTT

abundance: -
j_gene: TRBJ1-5
d_gene: -
v_gene: TRBV21-1
CDR3aa: CASSSRETLRQGARQPQHF
CDR3nt: TGTGCCAGCAGCTCCCGGGAGACCCTCCGACAGGGGGCGCGACAGCCCCAGCATTTT

abundance: once
j_gene: TRBJ2-2
d_gene: -
v_gene: TRBV27
CDR3aa: CASSLVEVPTGELFF
CDR3nt: TGTGCCAGCAGTTTAGTTGAGGTCCCCACCGGGGAGCTGTTTTTT

abundance: -
j_gene: TRBJ1-5
d_gene: -
v_gene: TRBV4-2
CDR3aa: CASSQDSGSNQPQHF
CDR3nt: TGTGCCAGCAGCCAAGATTCCGGGAGCAATCAGCCCCAGCATTTT

abundance: once
j_gene: TRBJ1-2
d_gene: -
v_gene: TRBV5-1
CDR3aa: CASSLETNYGYTF
CDR3nt: TGCGCCAGCAGCTTGGAAACTAACTATGGCTACACCTTC

abundance: -
j_gene: TRBJ2-3
d_gene: TRBD2
v_gene: TRBV5-8
CDR3aa: CASSLQPGRAATYF
CDR3nt: TGTGCCAGCAGCTTGCAGCCAGGGAGGGCGGCGACGTATTTT

abundance: -
j_gene: TRBJ1-2
d_gene: -
v_gene: TRBV7-9
CDR3aa: CASTRTDPGGYTF
CDR3nt: TGTGCCAGCACCCGCACAGATCCGGGGGGCTACACCTTC

abundance: -
j_gene: TRBJ2-1
d_gene: -
v_gene: TRBV30
CDR3aa: CAWRQNNEQFF
CDR3nt: TGTGCCTGGAGGCAGAACAATGAGCAGTTCTTC

abundance: -
j_gene: TRBJ1-4
d_gene: -
v_gene: TRBV5-1
CDR3aa: CASSHGRRGNEKLFF
CDR3nt: TGCGCCAGCAGCCATGGAAGGAGAGGTAATGAAAAACTGTTTTTT

abundance: -
j_gene: TRBJ1-1
d_gene: -
v_gene: TRBV6-5
CDR3aa: CASSYAQNTEAFF
CDR3nt: TGTGCCAGCAGTTATGCACAGAACACTGAAGCTTTCTTT

abundance: -
j_gene: TRBJ2-5
d_gene: -
v_gene: TRBV27
CDR3aa: CASSLVSVPQETQYF
CDR3nt: TGTGCCAGCAGTTTAGTTTCAGTACCACAAGAGACCCAGTACTTC

abundance: once
j_gene: TRBJ2-5
d_gene: -
v_gene: TRBV5-4
CDR3aa: CASSDQETQYF
CDR3nt: TGTGCCAGCAGCGACCAAGAGACCCAGTACTTC

abundance: -
j_gene: TRBJ2-2
d_gene: -
v_gene: TRBV9
CDR3aa: CASSVAVGWDTGELFF
CDR3nt: TGTGCCAGCAGCGTAGCCGTGGGATGGGACACCGGGGAGCTGTTTTTT

abundance: -
j_gene: TRBJ2-5
d_gene: TRBD2
v_gene: TRBV7-9
CDR3aa: CASSLTSGGQETQYF
CDR3nt: TGTGCCAGCAGCTTAACTAGCGGGGGACAAGAGACCCAGTACTTC

abundance: -
j_gene: TRBJ2-5
d_gene: TRBD1
v_gene: TRBV28
CDR3aa: CVTRDRVFLETQYF
CDR3nt: TGTGTTACCCGGGACAGGGTTTTTTTGGAGACCCAGTACTTC

abundance: -
j_gene: TRBJ1-4
d_gene: TRBD1
v_gene: TRBV30
CDR3aa: CAWSSLGGRDEKLFF
CDR3nt: TGTGCCTGGAGTTCGTTAGGGGGCCGGGATGAAAAACTGTTTTTT

abundance: -
j_gene: TRBJ1-6
d_gene: -
v_gene: TRBV7-2
CDR3aa: CASSPAVSYNSPLHF
CDR3nt: TGTGCCAGCAGCCCGGCTGTATCCTATAATTCACCCCTCCACTTT

abundance: once
j_gene: TRBJ2-1
d_gene: TRBD1
v_gene: TRBV7-8
CDR3aa: CASSVRDRESYNEQFF
CDR3nt: TGTGCCAGCAGCGTCCGGGACAGGGAATCCTACAATGAGCAGTTCTTC